Shown below are 30 T cell receptor beta chains from a single sample sequenced in a study of monozygotic twins with cystic fibrosis. Assay: immunoSEQ multiplex PCR; the TCRdb copy retains only in-frame clones and omits some. The repertoire has about 29,000 clones, just under 85% of them found once; the top ten carry over 0.7%. Sequenced material: blood. The receptors here all came from a girl aged 2-15 years with cystic fibrosis.

V gene TRBV6-5 combines with J gene TRBJ1-1; D gene uncertain. Germline V gives CDR1 MNHEY, CDR2 SVGAGI. There are 14 residues in the CDR3. Trimming took off 0 bases at V and 10 bases at J, with 15 bases between the two ends. The CDR3 DNA follows: TGTGCCAGCAGTTACTCGAAAAGGGAGTTCGGAGCTTTCTTT. It encodes CASSYSKREFGAFF.

The chain links TRBV27 to TRBJ2-1; the match to TRBD2 covers 7 bases. CDR1 and CDR2 (germline): MNHEY, SMNVEV (reference sequence). There are 13 residues in the CDR3. The ends lost 6 bases at V and 4 bases at J; junction bases unmatched: 3. CDR3 DNA: TGTGCCAGCAGCCTAGCGGCTTACAATGAGCAGTTCTTC. Amino acids: CASSLAAYNEQFF.

This chain connects TRBV19 to TRBJ2-1, with D perhaps TRBD2 (6 bases). V was shortened by 9 bases and J by 0 bases, with 15 bases between the two germline ends. CDR1 and CDR2 (germline): LNHDA, SQIVND (reference sequence). This CDR3 is 15 amino acids long. This chain's CDR3 is CASRAGRSSYNEQFF. CDR3 DNA: TGTGCCAGCCGGGCGGGACGCAGCTCCTACAATGAGCAGTTCTTC. The full variable domain, its missing parts supplied by reference TRBV19 and TRBJ2-1, is DGGITQSPKYLFRKEGQNVTLSCEQNLNHDAMYWYRQDPGQGLRLIYYSQIVNDFQKGDIAEGYSVSREKKESFPLTVTSAQKNPTAFYLCASRAGRSSYNEQFFGPGTRLTVL.

The chain couples TRBV6-5 to TRBJ2-1, with D perhaps matching TRBD2 (6 bases). CDR3 size: 14 residues. Germline V gene sequence: CDR1 MNHEY, CDR2 SVGAGI. The V end was cut by 4 bases, the J end by 7 bases, with 14 bases between. This chain's CDR3 is CASSSGTGRNEQFF. CDR3 DNA: TGTGCCAGCAGTTCGGGGACTGGGAGAAATGAGCAGTTCTTC.

The chain couples TRBV18 to TRBJ2-7; 8 nucleotides line up with TRBD2. The CDR3 covers 19 residues. Germline assignment: CDR1 KGHSH and CDR2 LQKENI. Trimming removed 3 bases from V and 2 bases from J; junction bases left unmatched: 18. The CDR3 coding sequence is TGTGCCAGCTCACCTATCAGGAAACGGGAAGCGGGAGATACCTACGAGCAGTACTTC. Protein sequence: CASSPIRKREAGDTYEQYF.

The chain combines TRBV19 with TRBJ2-7, with D perhaps being TRBD1 or TRBD2 (5 bases each). The germline V gene encodes CDR1 LNHDA and CDR2 SQIVND (reference sequence). The CDR3 contains 15 residues. V dropped 3 bases and J dropped 2 bases, with 14 bases sitting between them. The CDR3 bases are TGTGCCAGTAGTATCAAACTGGGACGAACCTACGAGCAGTACTTC. Protein product: CASSIKLGRTYEQYF.

The chain has TRBV9 and TRBJ1-2, with unresolved D. The V gene's germline CDR1 is SGDLS and CDR2 YYNGEE. V was pared by 1 base and J by 8 bases, with 12 bases between. This CDR3 is 13 amino acids long. CDR3 nucleotide sequence: TGTGCCAGCAGCGTAACGGGTTCCGGCGGCTACACCTTC. It codes for CASSVTGSGGYTF.

The gene calls are TRBV7-9 and TRBJ1-5; D is unresolved. V gave up 4 bases and J gave up 2 bases, with 9 bases separating them. This CDR3 is 14 amino acids long. Germline lookup yields CDR1 SEHNR and CDR2 FQNEAQ (reference sequence). DNA of the CDR3: TGTGCCAGCAGCTACGGCGGTCGCAATCAGCCCCAGCATTTT. Amino acid sequence: CASSYGGRNQPQHF.

This chain uses TRBV29-1 with TRBJ2-7; 11 positions agree with TRBD2. V shed 3 bases and J 3 bases; nucleotides not matched to a gene: 13. Germline CDR1 reads SQVTM; CDR2 reads ANQGSEA. The CDR3 runs to 17 residues. CDR3 in DNA: TGCAGCGTTGAGGGGACCCCGACTAGCGGGAAACTCTACGAGCAGTACTTC. Translated: CSVEGTPTSGKLYEQYF.

V is TRBV6-6 and J is TRBJ2-1, with a weak D call TRBD1 (5 bases). Germline CDR1 and CDR2: MNHNY and SVGAGI (reference sequence). V was shortened by 2 bases and J by 6 bases, with 11 bases between the two germline ends. The CDR3 sequence is 14 residues long. For the CDR3, the DNA is TGTGCCAGCAGTTACGTGACAGATCCCAATGAGCAGTTCTTC. Translating it yields CASSYVTDPNEQFF.

The chain uses TRBV4-1 and TRBJ1-1; D not certain. This CDR3 region has 13 residues. V was shortened by 2 bases and J by 9 bases, with 13 bases between the two germline ends. Germline CDR1 and CDR2: MGHRA and YSYEKL. For the CDR3, the DNA is TGCGCCAGCAGCCAAACGGCTGTTTCCAAAGCTTTCTTT. Its protein product is CASSQTAVSKAFF.

This chain links TRBV28 with TRBJ1-4; D possibly corresponds to TRBD1 (6 bases). This CDR3 has 14 amino acids. Trimming removed 5 bases from V and 4 bases from J, with 11 bases in between. The V gene's germline CDR1 is MDHEN and CDR2 SYDVKM. The CDR3 spells CASSPRDNNEKLFF. The CDR3 DNA is TGTGCCAGCAGTCCTCGGGACAATAATGAAAAACTGTTTTTT.

CDR3 sequence: CAPEGAYWTGGGYTF. CDR3 in DNA: TGTGCCCCAGAGGGGGCGTATTGGACAGGGGGTGGCTACACCTTC. This chain uses TRBV11-3 with TRBJ1-2; 10 nucleotides align to TRBD1. Germline-derived CDR1 and CDR2 are SGHNT and YENEEA. This CDR3 spans 15 amino acids. The ends lost 11 bases at V and 7 bases at J; junction bases unmatched: 16.

The chain uses TRBV18 and TRBJ1-1; TRBD1 agrees at 8 bases. This CDR3 spans 15 amino acids. From germline, CDR1 is KGHSH and CDR2 LQKENI. V lost 6 bases, J lost 3 bases, and 9 bases stayed unmatched. The CDR3 DNA reads TGTGCCAGCTCGTCGAACAGGGGGTCGGACACTGAAGCTTTCTTT. Amino acid sequence: CASSSNRGSDTEAFF.

The chain is built from TRBV2 and TRBJ1-5, with D perhaps matching TRBD1 (5 bases). The CDR3 sequence is 12 residues long. V lost 2 bases and J lost 8, with 7 bases in between. Germline CDR1 is SNHLY and CDR2 is FYNNEI. CDR3 protein: CASSEWGKPQHF. The CDR3 nucleotides are TGTGCCAGCAGTGAATGGGGGAAGCCCCAGCATTTT.

This clone was observed once. V and J are TRBV30 and TRBJ2-7; a possible D gene is TRBD2 (7 bases). V lost 4 bases to trimming and J lost 0 bases, with 13 bases between them. The CDR3 loop spans 14 amino acids. From germline, CDR1 is GTSNPN and CDR2 SVGIG (reference sequence). DNA for the CDR3: TGTGCCTGGAATAGGGGGGGCAGCTCCTACGAGCAGTACTTC. Its protein is CAWNRGGSSYEQYF. Together with reference TRBV30 and TRBJ2-7, the CDR3 gives the full variable domain: SQTIHQWPATLVQPVGSPLSLECTVEGTSNPNLYWYRQAAGRGLQLLFYSVGIGQISSEVPQNLSASRPQDRQFILSSKKLLLSDSGFYLCAWNRGGSSYEQYFGPGTRLTVT.

The rearrangement uses TRBV9 and TRBJ1-1; maybe TRBD1 (5 bases). Trimming left V 1 base short and J 0 bases short, with 13 bases between. This CDR3 contains 16 residues. Germline-derived CDR1 and CDR2 are SGDLS and YYNGEE. The CDR3 DNA follows: TGTGCCAGCAGCGTACCCAGCGAGGGGATGAACACTGAAGCTTTCTTT. This encodes CASSVPSEGMNTEAFF.

The chain carries TRBV9 and TRBJ2-5; 8 bases align to TRBD1. This CDR3 comprises 18 residues. Unmatched junction bases numbered 15, after V lost 0 bases and J lost 5 bases. Per the germline V gene, CDR1 is SGDLS and CDR2 is YYNGEE. DNA of the CDR3: TGTGCCAGCAGCGTAGGGGTAGGGCAGGGGGCTCTCTTTGAGACCCAGTACTTC. As protein: CASSVGVGQGALFETQYF.

This clone was seen just once. This rearrangement joins TRBV10-3 to TRBJ2-7; 7 positions match TRBD2. With 4 bases clipped from V and 4 bases from J, the junction kept 4 bases outside the gene matches. The CDR3 has 13 residues. CDR1 and CDR2 (germline): ENHRY, SYGVKD. The DNA of the CDR3 is TGTGCCATCAGTGTAGCGGGCCGATACGAGCAGTACTTC. It translates to CAISVAGRYEQYF.

The rearrangement joins TRBV6-5 to TRBJ1-4; D is unclear. The CDR3 has 12 residues. With 6 bases removed from V and 13 bases from J, the gap between germline ends came to 15 bases. Germline CDR1 MNHEY, CDR2 SVGAGI. CDR3 sequence: CASRTLVYGLFF. CDR3 nucleotide sequence: TGTGCCAGCAGAACCCTCGTGTATGGACTGTTTTTT.

This clone came up once. This chain links TRBV6-5 with TRBJ2-7; the D gene is possibly TRBD2 (6 bases). This CDR3 comprises 13 residues. Trimming shortened V by 8 bases and J by 1 base, and 12 bases separated the two germline ends. Per germline, CDR1 MNHEY and CDR2 SVGAGI. CDR3 in DNA: TGTGCCAGCCTTGAACGGGGGTCCTACGAGCAGTACTTC. Its protein is CASLERGSYEQYF.

The chain links TRBV9 to TRBJ1-2; D unresolved. Germline assignment: CDR1 SGDLS and CDR2 YYNGEE. The CDR3 runs to 14 residues. The V end was cut by 0 bases, the J end by 4 bases, with 10 bases between. Here the CDR3 reads CASSVGSPRYGYTF. The CDR3 DNA reads as TGTGCCAGCAGCGTAGGATCTCCCCGCTATGGCTACACCTTC.

CDR3 DNA: TGTGCCAGCTCACCACTTCTGACGGGTTTGAGCACAGATACGCAGTATTTT. Amino acid sequence: CASSPLLTGLSTDTQYF. J is TRBJ2-3 and V is TRBV18; no definite D call. V was pared by 1 base and J by 0 bases, with 14 bases between. The germline V gene has CDR1 KGHSH and CDR2 LQKENI. The CDR3 is 17 amino acids.

This chain uses TRBV28 with TRBJ2-7, with D perhaps matching TRBD2 (5 bases). The CDR3 runs 13 residues. Germline lookup yields CDR1 MDHEN and CDR2 SYDVKM. V lost 6 bases to trimming and J lost 3 bases, with 12 bases between them. The CDR3 DNA follows: TGTGCCAGCAGCTCGGACTTACACTACGAGCAGTACTTC. Amino acids: CASSSDLHYEQYF.

CDR3: CASRRPGLPGGTEAFF. The CDR3 DNA reads TGCGCCAGCAGAAGACCCGGGCTTCCTGGGGGCACTGAAGCTTTCTTT. This chain connects TRBV5-1 to TRBJ1-1, with D maybe TRBD1 (5 bases). Germline V gives CDR1 SGHRS, CDR2 YFSETQ. The CDR3 runs to 16 residues. Deletions cut 5 bases from V and 4 bases from J, with 21 bases between. Full variable domain (rest looked up from reference TRBV5-1 and TRBJ1-1): KAGVTQTPRYLIKTRGQQVTLSCSPISGHRSVSWYQQTPGQGLQFLFEYFSETQRNKGNFPGRFSGRQFSNSRSEMNVSTLELGDSALYLCASRRPGLPGGTEAFFGQGTRLTVV.

J is TRBJ2-3 and V is TRBV28, with 7 bases lining up with TRBD2. After removal of 5 bases from V and 1 base from J, the junction contained 12 bases not matched to a gene. Germline assignment: CDR1 MDHEN and CDR2 SYDVKM. The CDR3 runs 17 residues. The CDR3: CASSGLRSGLRTDTQYF. DNA of the CDR3: TGTGCCAGCAGTGGTCTCCGTAGCGGGTTACGCACAGATACGCAGTATTTT.

The CDR3: CAWSVKSSPGKDTQYF. The CDR3 DNA follows: TGTGCCTGGAGTGTCAAAAGCAGTCCGGGGAAGGATACGCAGTATTTT. The chain carries TRBV30 and TRBJ2-3, with D possibly TRBD2 on 5 matching bases. CDR3 size: 16 residues. CDR1 GTSNPN and CDR2 SVGIG come from the germline V gene (reference sequence). V lost 0 bases to trimming and J lost 6 bases, with 19 bases between them.

V and J are TRBV6-5 and TRBJ1-2, with D perhaps TRBD1 (6 bases). The CDR3 has 14 residues. Germline CDR1 MNHEY, CDR2 SVGAGI. Trimming removed 6 bases at V and 4 bases at J, with 15 bases between. CDR3 sequence reads: CASSTGREGYGYTF. CDR3 in DNA: TGTGCCAGCAGCACAGGGAGGGAGGGCTATGGCTACACCTTC.

The sample holds a few counts of this clone. This chain links TRBV19 with TRBJ2-5, with unresolved D. Germline V CDR1 and CDR2: LNHDA, SQIVND (reference sequence). V dropped 4 bases and J dropped 0 bases, with 3 bases sitting between them. CDR3 size: 12 residues. CDR3 bases: TGTGCCAGTAGTAATTACCAAGAGACCCAGTACTTC. This encodes CASSNYQETQYF.

J is TRBJ2-2 and V is TRBV5-1, with 7 bases aligning to TRBD1. With 3 bases clipped from V and 0 bases from J, the junction kept 5 bases outside the gene matches. CDR3 length: 16 residues. In germline, CDR1 is SGHRS, CDR2 YFSETQ. The CDR3 is CASSSPGQSNTGELFF. The CDR3 bases are TGCGCCAGCAGCTCGCCGGGACAGTCGAACACCGGGGAGCTGTTTTTT.